This record looks at one T cell receptor (beta chain) sequence and its context. The antigen is unknown. This specimen belongs to a study of shared clonotypes between healthy human individuals. The DNA input per sorted-subset replicate PCR was roughly 0.2 ug, corresponding to 25,000 to 30,000 T cell genomes. The repertoire was sequenced with immunoSEQ multiplex PCR; TCRdb's copy has only in-frame clones and lacks some. This table holds 2 million to 3 million clones, more than 85% found once. Germline V gene sequence: CDR1 KGHSH, CDR2 LQKENI. There are 14 residues in the CDR3. V was clipped by 1 base and J by 5 bases, with 9 bases between them. Study conclusions and caveats: Generation of non-shared clonotypes was less probable than generation of clonotypes shared by all four donors. Naive CD4 clonotype sharing across several donors was about 5%.

The sequence was collected from a man aged 18 to 30 in good health. Some clones in this sample may be carry-over from other donors' samples. The V call is TRBV18, the J call TRBJ1-5; D possibly corresponds to TRBD1 (5 bases). The sample comprised naive CD4+ T cells from PBMCs. Subset meaning: CD45RA+ positively selected. CDR3 nucleotides: TGTGCCAGCTCACCACAGGGGACGGATCAGCCCCAGCATTTT. Encoded protein: CASSPQGTDQPQHF.